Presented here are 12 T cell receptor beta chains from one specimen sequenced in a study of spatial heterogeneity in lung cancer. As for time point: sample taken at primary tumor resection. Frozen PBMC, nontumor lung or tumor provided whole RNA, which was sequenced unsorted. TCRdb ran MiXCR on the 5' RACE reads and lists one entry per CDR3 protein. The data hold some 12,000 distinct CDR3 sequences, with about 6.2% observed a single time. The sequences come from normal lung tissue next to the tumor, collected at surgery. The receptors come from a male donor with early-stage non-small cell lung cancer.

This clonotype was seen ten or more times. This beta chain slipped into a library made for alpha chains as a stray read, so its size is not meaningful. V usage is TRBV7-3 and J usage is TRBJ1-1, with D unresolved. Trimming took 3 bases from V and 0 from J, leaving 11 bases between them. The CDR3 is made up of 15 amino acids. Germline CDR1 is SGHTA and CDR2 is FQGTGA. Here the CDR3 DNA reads TGTGCCAGCAGCTTCTTATCCCGAATGAACACTGAAGCTTTCTTT. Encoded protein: CASSFLSRMNTEAFF.

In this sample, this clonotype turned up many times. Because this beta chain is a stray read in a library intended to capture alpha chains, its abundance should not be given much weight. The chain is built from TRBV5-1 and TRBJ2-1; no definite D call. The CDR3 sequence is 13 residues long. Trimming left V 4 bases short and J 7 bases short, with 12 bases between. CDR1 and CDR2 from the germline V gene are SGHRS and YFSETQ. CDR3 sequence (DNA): TGCGCCAGCAGCCCGCCGGTTGTTAATGAGCAGTTCTTC. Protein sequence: CASSPPVVNEQFF.

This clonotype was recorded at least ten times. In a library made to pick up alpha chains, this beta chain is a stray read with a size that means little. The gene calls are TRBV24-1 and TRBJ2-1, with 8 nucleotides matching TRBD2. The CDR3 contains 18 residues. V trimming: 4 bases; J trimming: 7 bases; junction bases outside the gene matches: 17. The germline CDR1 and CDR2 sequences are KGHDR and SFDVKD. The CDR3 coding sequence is TGTGCCACCAGTGACCCGGTGGGGGGAGCGGGAGTTAGAAATGAGCAGTTCTTC. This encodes CATSDPVGGAGVRNEQFF.

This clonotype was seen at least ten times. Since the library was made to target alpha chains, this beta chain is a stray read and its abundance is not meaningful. The CDR3 sequence: CASSEAGRQAFF. The CDR3 DNA is TGTGCCAGCAGTGAAGCGGGACGGCAAGCTTTCTTT. The J gene is TRBJ1-1, the V gene TRBV6-1; possible D gene TRBD1, 5 bases. V lost 0 bases and J 9 bases, leaving 8 bases between the germline ends. Germline-derived CDR1 and CDR2 are MNHNS and SASEGT. The CDR3 runs 12 residues.

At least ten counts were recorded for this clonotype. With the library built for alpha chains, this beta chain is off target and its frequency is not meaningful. CDR3: CASSLKDSGELFF. Here the CDR3 DNA reads TGTGCCAGCAGCCTAAAGGATTCCGGGGAGCTGTTTTTT. The chain employs TRBV5-4 and TRBJ2-2; no clear D. Trimming removed 4 bases at V and 6 bases at J, with 10 bases between. The CDR3 consists of 13 residues. Germline V CDR1 and CDR2: SGHNT, YYREEE (reference sequence).

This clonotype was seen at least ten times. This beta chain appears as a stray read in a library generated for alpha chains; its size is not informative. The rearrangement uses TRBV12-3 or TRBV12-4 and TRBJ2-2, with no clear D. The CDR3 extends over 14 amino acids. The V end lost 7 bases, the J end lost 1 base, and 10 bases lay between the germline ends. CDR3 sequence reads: CASTKDWNTGELFF. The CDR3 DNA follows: TGTGCCAGCACCAAAGACTGGAACACCGGGGAGCTGTTTTTT.

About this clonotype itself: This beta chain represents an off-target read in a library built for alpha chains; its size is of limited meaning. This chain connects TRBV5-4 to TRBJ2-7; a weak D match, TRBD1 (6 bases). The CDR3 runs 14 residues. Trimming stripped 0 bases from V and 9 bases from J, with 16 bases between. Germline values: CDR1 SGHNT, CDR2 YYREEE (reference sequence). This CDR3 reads CASSLGGGRAGQYF. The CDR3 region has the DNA TGTGCCAGCAGCTTGGGAGGGGGAAGGGCCGGGCAGTACTTC.

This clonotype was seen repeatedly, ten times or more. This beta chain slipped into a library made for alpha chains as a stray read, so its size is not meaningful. Written as DNA, the CDR3 is TGCAGTGCTAGAGATCCCAGTACGCAGTATTTT. It codes for CSARDPSTQYF. V and J are TRBV20-1 and TRBJ2-3, with D hard to call. The germline V gene has CDR1 DFQATT and CDR2 SNEGSKA (reference sequence). The V and J ends lost 0 bases and 8 bases respectively, with 6 bases between them. This CDR3 is 11 amino acids long.

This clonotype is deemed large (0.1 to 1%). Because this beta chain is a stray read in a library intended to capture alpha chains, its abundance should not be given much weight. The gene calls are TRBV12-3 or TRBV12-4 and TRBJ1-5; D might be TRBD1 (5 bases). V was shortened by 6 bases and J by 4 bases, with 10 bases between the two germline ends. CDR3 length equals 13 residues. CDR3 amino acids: CASRLTANQPQHF. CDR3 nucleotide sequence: TGTGCCAGCAGGCTGACAGCAAATCAGCCCCAGCATTTT.

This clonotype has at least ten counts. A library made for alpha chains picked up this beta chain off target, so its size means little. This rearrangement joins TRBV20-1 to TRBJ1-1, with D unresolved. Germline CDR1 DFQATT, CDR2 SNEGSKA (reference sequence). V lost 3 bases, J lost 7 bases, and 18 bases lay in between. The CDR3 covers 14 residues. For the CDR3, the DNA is TGCAGTGCTAGCGACTCCCAACGTTACGGTGAAGCTTTCTTT. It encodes CSASDSQRYGEAFF.

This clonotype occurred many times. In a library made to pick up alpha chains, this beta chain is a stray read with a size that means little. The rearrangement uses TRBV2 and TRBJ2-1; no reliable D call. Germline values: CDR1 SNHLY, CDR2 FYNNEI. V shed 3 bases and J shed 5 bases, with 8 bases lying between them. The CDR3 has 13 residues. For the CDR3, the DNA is TGTGCCAGCAGTGAGGTCAGAAACAATGAGCAGTTCTTC. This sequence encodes CASSEVRNNEQFF.

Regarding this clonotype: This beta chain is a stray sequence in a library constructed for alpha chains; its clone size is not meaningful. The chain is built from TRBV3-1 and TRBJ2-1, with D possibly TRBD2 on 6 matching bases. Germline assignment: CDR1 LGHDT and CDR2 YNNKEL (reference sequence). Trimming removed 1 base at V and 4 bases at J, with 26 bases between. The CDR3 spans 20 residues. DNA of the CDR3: TGTGCCAGCAGCCAAGGCGGGGTTACCTCTAGGACTGCGGGATACAATGAGCAGTTCTTC. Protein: CASSQGGVTSRTAGYNEQFF.